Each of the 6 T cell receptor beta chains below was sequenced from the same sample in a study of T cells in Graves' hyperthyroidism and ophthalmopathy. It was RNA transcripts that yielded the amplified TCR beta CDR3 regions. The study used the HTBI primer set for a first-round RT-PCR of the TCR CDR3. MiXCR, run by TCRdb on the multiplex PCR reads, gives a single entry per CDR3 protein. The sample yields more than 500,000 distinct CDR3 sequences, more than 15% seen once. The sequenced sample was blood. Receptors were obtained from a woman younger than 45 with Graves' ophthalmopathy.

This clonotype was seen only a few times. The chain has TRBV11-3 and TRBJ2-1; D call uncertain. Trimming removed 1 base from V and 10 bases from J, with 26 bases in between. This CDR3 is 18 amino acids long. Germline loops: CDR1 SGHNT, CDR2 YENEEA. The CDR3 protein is CASSLGGSFYQTLGEQFF. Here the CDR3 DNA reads TGTGCCAGCAGCTTAGGGGGTTCATTCTACCAAACCCTCGGGGAGCAGTTCTTC.

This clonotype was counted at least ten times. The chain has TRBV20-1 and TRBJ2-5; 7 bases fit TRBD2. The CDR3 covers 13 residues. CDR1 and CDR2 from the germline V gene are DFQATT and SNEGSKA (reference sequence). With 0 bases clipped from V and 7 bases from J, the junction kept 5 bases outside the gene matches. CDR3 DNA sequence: TGCAGTGCTAGAGAGGGGGGGACGCGGACCCAGTACTTC. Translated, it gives CSAREGGTRTQYF.

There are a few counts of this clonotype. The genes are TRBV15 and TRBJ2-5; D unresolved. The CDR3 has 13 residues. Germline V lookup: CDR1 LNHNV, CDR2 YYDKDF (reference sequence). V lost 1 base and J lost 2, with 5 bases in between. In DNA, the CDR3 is TGTGCCACCAGCAGAGCGAGACAAGAGACCCAGTACTTC. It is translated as CATSRARQETQYF.

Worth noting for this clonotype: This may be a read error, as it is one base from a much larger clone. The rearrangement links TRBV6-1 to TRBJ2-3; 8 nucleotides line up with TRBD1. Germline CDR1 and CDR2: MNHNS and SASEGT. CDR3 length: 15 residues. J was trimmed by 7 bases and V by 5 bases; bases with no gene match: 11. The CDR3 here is CASSIPTGETYTQYF. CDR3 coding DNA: TGTGCCAGCAGTATTCCGACAGGGGAGACATATACGCAGTATTTT.

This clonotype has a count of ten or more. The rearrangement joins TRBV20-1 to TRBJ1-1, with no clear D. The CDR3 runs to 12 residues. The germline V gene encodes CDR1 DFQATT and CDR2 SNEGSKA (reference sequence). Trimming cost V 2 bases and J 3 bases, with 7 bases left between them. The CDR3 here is CSARQLDTEAFF. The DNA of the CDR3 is TGCAGTGCTAGACAGTTGGACACTGAAGCTTTCTTT.

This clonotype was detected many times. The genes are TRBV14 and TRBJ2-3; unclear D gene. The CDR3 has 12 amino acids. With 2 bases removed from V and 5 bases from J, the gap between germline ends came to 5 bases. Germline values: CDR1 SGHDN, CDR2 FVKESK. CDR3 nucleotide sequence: TGTGCCAGCAGCCAATTCAGAGATACGCAGTATTTT. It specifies CASSQFRDTQYF.